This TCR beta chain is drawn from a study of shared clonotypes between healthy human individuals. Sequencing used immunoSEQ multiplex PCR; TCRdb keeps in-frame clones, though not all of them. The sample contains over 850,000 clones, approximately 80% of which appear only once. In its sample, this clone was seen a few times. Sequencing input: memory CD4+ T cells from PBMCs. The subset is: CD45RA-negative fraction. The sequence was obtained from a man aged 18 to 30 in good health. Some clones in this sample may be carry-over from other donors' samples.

The CDR3 region has the DNA TGCGCCAGCCGGGCCGGGACAAGATACTACGAGCAGTACTTC. Translation: CASRAGTRYYEQYF. The rearrangement uses TRBV5-1 and TRBJ2-7; possibly TRBD1 for D (6 bases). Germline V gene sequence: CDR1 SGHRS, CDR2 YFSETQ. V lost 7 bases to trimming and J lost 3 bases, with 17 bases between them. The CDR3 contains 14 residues.